This entry describes one T cell receptor (beta chain). Its specificity is not known. CDR1 KGHSH and CDR2 LQKENI come from the germline V gene. Unmatched junction bases numbered 8, after V lost 3 bases and J lost 2 bases. The CDR3 is 16 amino acids. One entry per CDR3 protein, called by TCRdb with MiXCR from the 5' RACE reads. The sample yields about 400,000 distinct CDR3 sequences, under 20% seen once. This entry comes from a study of T-cell memory formation after mild COVID-19. The study, taken as a whole, reports: Contracting CD4+ clones lay largely in CM and EM, with CD8+ ones residing in EMRA.

The source material was PBMCs or a T cell subset sorted from them (not recorded which). The clonotype originates from a man younger than 30 who had mild COVID-19 (a few samples of this study predate the infection). Cell type and time point are not known. V usage is TRBV18 and J usage is TRBJ2-7; the match to TRBD1 covers 9 bases. The CDR3 DNA reads TGTGCCAGCTCACCGGGGACAGGGCCCTACACCTACGAGCAGTACGTC. It specifies CASSPGTGPYTYEQYV.